This T cell receptor beta chain comes out of a study of T-cell memory formation after mild COVID-19. The authors produced TCR alpha and TCR beta cDNA libraries with sample barcodes and UMIs by 5'RACE using constant-segment primers. TCRdb independently ran MiXCR on the 5' RACE reads; one entry per CDR3 protein. The sample contains roughly 350,000 distinct CDR3 sequences, around 20% of which appear only once. The CDR3 has 15 residues. The junction had 8 bases not matched to a gene; V was cut back by 6 bases and J by 4 bases. The germline V gene encodes CDR1 MNHNS and CDR2 SASEGT. The sequencing sample was made of PBMCs or a T cell subset sorted from them (not recorded which). V and J are TRBV6-1 and TRBJ2-7; TRBD1 aligns across 11 bases. The TCR comes from an adult woman who had mild COVID-19 (a few samples of this study predate the infection). Cell type and time point are not known. This CDR3 reads CASRSRTGGKYEQYF. In nucleotides, the CDR3 is TGTGCCAGCAGGAGTAGGACAGGGGGCAAATACGAGCAGTACTTC.